This entry lists 5 T cell receptor beta chains sequenced from one sample in a study of shared clonotypes between healthy human individuals (TCRdb year 2020). Library generation was performed with the immunoSEQ multiplex PCR assay. TCRdb's version of the immuneACCESS table is confined to in-frame rearrangements and falls short of the full clone set. An unresolved V gene accounts for under half of the shortfall where checked; the remainder is of unknown origin. This sample comprises 400,000 to 550,000 clones, 79% of them detected only once. Less than 15% of the sample goes to the ten largest clones. Sequencing input: PBMCs. The receptors stem from a middle-aged woman in good health. Some clones in this sample may be carry-over from other donors' samples.

The CDR3 DNA follows: TGCGCCAGCAGCCAAGCTATCGTTCGACTAGCGCGGTACAATGAGCAGTTCTTC. Its protein product is CASSQAIVRLARYNEQFF. The chain combines TRBV4-1 with TRBJ2-1, with 8 bases fitting TRBD2. Trimming at V came to 1 base and at J to 4 bases, leaving 12 bases not matched to a gene. This CDR3 is built from 18 residues. CDR1 and CDR2 (germline): MGHRA, YSYEKL.

This chain uses TRBV9 with TRBJ2-5; D is possibly TRBD1 (6 bases). V shed 3 bases and J shed 4 bases, with 22 bases lying between them. This CDR3 comprises 17 residues. Germline V lookup: CDR1 SGDLS, CDR2 YYNGEE. CDR3 nucleotide sequence: TGTGCCAGCAGCGCCCGGGACAACTCGATCAGGGGAGAGACCCAGTACTTC. It specifies CASSARDNSIRGETQYF.

This chain joins TRBV7-9 and TRBJ2-5, with 10 nucleotides matching TRBD2. The V gene's germline CDR1 is SEHNR and CDR2 FQNEAQ (reference sequence). The CDR3 has 14 amino acids. Losses at the gene ends were 3 bases for V and 5 bases for J; bases not matched to a gene: 3. CDR3 bases: TGTGCCAGCAGCTTCGGGACTAGCGCGGAGACCCAGTACTTC. The encoded protein is CASSFGTSAETQYF.

This clone has a single count. The V and J genes are TRBV11-2 and TRBJ2-7, with TRBD1 matching 7 bases. Trimming cost V 0 bases and J 1 base; bases outside gene matches: 6. The CDR3 has 16 residues. In germline, CDR1 is SGHAT, CDR2 FQNNGV. The CDR3 nucleotides read TGTGCCAGCAGCTTAGATCCGTCGGGACAGTCCTACGAGCAGTACTTC. Translating it yields CASSLDPSGQSYEQYF.

There are a few counts of this clone. This chain uses TRBV19 with TRBJ2-1, with 8 bases that match TRBD2. Germline CDR1 LNHDA, CDR2 SQIVND (reference sequence). The CDR3 sequence is 14 residues long. After removal of 4 bases from V and 7 bases from J, the junction contained 6 bases not matched to a gene. CDR3 in DNA: TGTGCCAGTAGTACTCGGACTAGCCGGAATGAGCAGTTCTTC. Translation: CASSTRTSRNEQFF. Using reference TRBV19 and TRBJ2-1 for the parts outside the CDR3, the full variable domain is DGGITQSPKYLFRKEGQNVTLSCEQNLNHDAMYWYRQDPGQGLRLIYYSQIVNDFQKGDIAEGYSVSREKKESFPLTVTSAQKNPTAFYLCASSTRTSRNEQFFGPGTRLTVL.